This TCR beta chain came from a study of blood T cells in healthy people across ages. A second PCR, run for about 6 to 11 cycles, used a sample-barcoded 5' primer plus a J-beta primer mix. TCRdb re-called the 5' RACE reads with MiXCR, one entry per CDR3 protein. This table has roughly 700,000 distinct CDR3 sequences, more than 40% appearing once. For this clonotype: Its specificity is unknown.

CDR1 and CDR2 from the germline V gene are MNHEY and SVGAGI. Trimming took 8 bases from V and 13 from J, leaving 24 bases between them. CDR3 length: 14 residues. Study-wide results and limits: Because sorting was not performed, PBMCs prevented conclusive naive versus antigen-experienced comparison. Diversity figures based on one million T cells were deemed too low.

This clonotype was sampled from a woman between 55 and 75 years old in good health. Sequenced input: blood. V is TRBV6-5 and J is TRBJ2-4, with D possibly TRBD1 on 7 matching bases. The CDR3 here is CASEQGKGLNEQYF. In DNA, the CDR3 is TGTGCCAGCGAACAGGGGAAGGGACTGAATGAGCAGTACTTC.